These 10 T cell receptor beta chains share one sample of origin, sequenced in a study of control samples from healthy donors and cancer patients. Profiling relied on immunoSEQ multiplex PCR, and the TCRdb table lists in-frame clones only, not all of them. The sample gives 200,000 to 250,000 clones, around 94% of which show up once; 1.5% is in the top ten. The source material was blood. These receptors were collected from a man between 50 and 59 years old in good health.

This chain joins TRBV5-1 and TRBJ1-1; TRBD1 matches 9 bases. J gave up 4 bases and V 3 bases, and 4 bases lay outside the gene matches. CDR3 size: 14 residues. Germline V gives CDR1 SGHRS, CDR2 YFSETQ. CDR3 in DNA: TGCGCCAGCAGCTACGGGACAGGGTTCACTGAAGCTTTCTTT. Amino acids: CASSYGTGFTEAFF.

The V gene is TRBV14, the J gene TRBJ1-6; no clear D. The length of the CDR3 is 15 residues. Trimming shortened V by 0 bases and J by 9 bases, and 12 bases separated the two germline ends. Looked up from germline, CDR1 is SGHDN and CDR2 is FVKESK. The CDR3, as DNA: TGTGCCAGCAGCCAAGATCTTGTGGAGCTTTCACCCCTCCACTTT. The encoded protein is CASSQDLVELSPLHF.

The rearrangement links TRBV7-2 to TRBJ2-3; no firm D call. Germline CDR1 is SGHTA and CDR2 is FQGNSA. V lost 6 bases, J lost 0 bases, and 7 bases lay in between. The CDR3 is 13 amino acids. CDR3 in amino acids: CASRVGSTDTQYF. The CDR3 coding sequence is TGTGCCAGCAGAGTAGGTAGCACAGATACGCAGTATTTT.

The gene calls are TRBV11-3 and TRBJ2-5; D perhaps matches TRBD2 (7 bases). V was shortened by 0 bases and J by 7 bases, with 9 bases between the two germline ends. The CDR3 length is 13 residues. Germline V gives CDR1 SGHNT, CDR2 YENEEA. CDR3 bases: TGTGCCAGCAGCTTAGAGGGGGGGCTGACCCAGTACTTC. It codes for CASSLEGGLTQYF. The full variable domain, with the rest looked up from reference TRBV11-3 and TRBJ2-5, is EAGVVQSPRYKIIEKKQPVAFWCNPISGHNTLYWYLQNLGQGPELLIRYENEEAVDDSQLPKDRFSAERLKGVDSTLKIQPAELGDSAVYLCASSLEGGLTQYFGPGTRLLVL.

V and J are TRBV6-5 and TRBJ1-2; maybe TRBD1 (6 bases). V dropped 7 bases and J dropped 4 bases, with 16 bases sitting between them. CDR3 size: 14 residues. Germline CDR1 MNHEY, CDR2 SVGAGI. The DNA of the CDR3 is TGTGCCAGCACTGCGGAGGGGGGCTTCTATGGCTACACCTTC. It specifies CASTAEGGFYGYTF.

V usage is TRBV19 and J usage is TRBJ1-2; a possible D gene is TRBD1 (6 bases). The CDR3 extends over 19 amino acids. Germline CDR1 and CDR2: LNHDA and SQIVND (reference sequence). The V gene lost 7 bases and the J gene lost 2 bases, with 29 bases spanning the gap. The CDR3 loop is CASTPGSLQGRILNYGYTF. The CDR3 coding sequence is TGTGCCAGTACCCCCGGATCATTGCAGGGGAGGATACTCAACTATGGCTACACCTTC.

This chain connects TRBV24-1 to TRBJ2-1, with D unclear. Between the trimmed V and J ends, which lost 7 bases and 2 bases, there was a span of 11 bases. Looked up from germline, CDR1 is KGHDR and CDR2 is SFDVKD. The CDR3 has 14 residues. This CDR3 reads CATRSVGPYNEQFF. For the CDR3, the DNA is TGTGCCACCAGGTCTGTCGGCCCCTACAATGAGCAGTTCTTC.

The chain uses TRBV5-8 and TRBJ2-1; no firm D call. The CDR3 totals 12 residues. Trimming shortened V by 5 bases and J by 4 bases, and 7 bases separated the two germline ends. CDR1 and CDR2 (germline): SGHTS, YDEGEE. CDR3 DNA: TGTGCCAGCAGTTCACCTTACAATGAGCAGTTCTTC. It codes for CASSSPYNEQFF.

The chain is built from TRBV6-5 and TRBJ1-1, with 8 bases fitting TRBD1. The CDR3 runs 14 residues. The V gene end was trimmed by 7 bases and the J gene end by 1 base; junction bases not matched to a gene: 5. CDR1 and CDR2 (germline): MNHEY, SVGAGI. The CDR3 spells CASTKGQGNTEAFF. The CDR3, as DNA: TGTGCCAGCACCAAAGGACAGGGGAACACTGAAGCTTTCTTT.

The chain uses TRBV18 and TRBJ2-7; D not certain. Trimming took 3 bases from V and 6 from J, leaving 12 bases between them. This CDR3 has 13 residues. CDR1 and CDR2 from the germline V gene are KGHSH and LQKENI. The CDR3 loop reads CASSPSVSGEQYF. The CDR3 region has the DNA TGTGCCAGCTCACCTTCCGTATCCGGCGAGCAGTACTTC.